The subject of this entry is one T cell receptor (beta chain). The data were obtained in a study of blood T cell repertoires in COVID-19. The table came from immunoSEQ multiplex PCR; TCRdb's copy has only in-frame clones and leaves some out. The sample holds 100,000 to 140,000 clones, roughly 90% seen once. The CDR3 totals 18 residues. The germline gives CDR1 KGHSH, CDR2 LQKENI. J was trimmed by 4 bases and V by 8 bases; bases with no gene match: 13. The sequencing input was peripheral blood. The chain combines TRBV18 with TRBJ2-6; 11 bases map to TRBD1. This sequence originates from a man aged 40-55 years with active or convalescent COVID-19. CDR3 region: CASTPRGQGAIGANVLTF. CDR3 sequence (DNA): TGTGCCAGCACGCCCAGAGGACAGGGGGCGATAGGGGCCAACGTCCTGACTTTC. Based on the CDR3 plus reference TRBV18 and TRBJ2-6, the full variable domain is NAGVMQNPRHLVRRRGQEARLRCSPMKGHSHVYWYRQLPEEGLKFMVYLQKENIIDESGMPKERFSAEFPKEGPSILRIQQVVRGDSAAYFCASTPRGQGAIGANVLTFGAGSRLTVL.